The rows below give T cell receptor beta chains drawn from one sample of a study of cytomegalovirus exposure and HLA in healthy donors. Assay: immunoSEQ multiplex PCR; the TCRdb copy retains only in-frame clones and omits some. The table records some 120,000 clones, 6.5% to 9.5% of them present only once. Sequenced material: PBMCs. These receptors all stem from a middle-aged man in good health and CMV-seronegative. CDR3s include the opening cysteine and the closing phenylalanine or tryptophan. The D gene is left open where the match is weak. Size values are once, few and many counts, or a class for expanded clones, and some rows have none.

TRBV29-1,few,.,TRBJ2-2,TGCAGCGCCTGGACTGATACCGGGGAGCTGTTTTTT,CSAWTDTGELFF
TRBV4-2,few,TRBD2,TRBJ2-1,TGTGCCAGCAGCCAAGCGGGGGAGCGGGGGGGCTTAAATGAGCAGTTCTTC,CASSQAGERGGLNEQFF
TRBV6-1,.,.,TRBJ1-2,TGTGCCAGCAGTGAATGGGGGGGGCGCGATGGCTACACCTTC,CASSEWGGRDGYTF
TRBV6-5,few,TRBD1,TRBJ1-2,TGTGCCAGCAGTTACCTCGACAGGGGAGGGGGCTACACCTTC,CASSYLDRGGGYTF
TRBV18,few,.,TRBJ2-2,TGTGCCAGCTCCGAAAAAAGAGCGAACACCGGGGAGCTGTTTTTT,CASSEKRANTGELFF
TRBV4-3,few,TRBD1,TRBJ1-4,TGCGCCAGCAGCCAATGGGACAGAGTAAATGAAAAACTGTTTTTT,CASSQWDRVNEKLFF
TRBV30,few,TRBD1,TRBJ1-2,TGTGCCTGGAGTAGGGGACAGGGGGGAAACTACACCTTC,CAWSRGQGGNYTF
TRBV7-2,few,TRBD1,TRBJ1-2,TGTGCCAGCAGCTTAGCAAATCAGGGGGGAGGAGGCTACACCTTC,CASSLANQGGGGYTF
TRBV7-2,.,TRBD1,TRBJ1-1,TGTGCCAGCAGCTTAGACGCGACAGGGACCTATGGTTACGGCACTGAAGCTTTCTTT,CASSLDATGTYGYGTEAFF
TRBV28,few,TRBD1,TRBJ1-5,TGTGCCAGCAGTCTGACAGGGGCAGGGCAGCCCCAGCATTTT,CASSLTGAGQPQHF
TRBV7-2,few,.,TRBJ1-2,TGTGCCAGCAGCTTAGACCGGGGGGCTGACTACACCTTC,CASSLDRGADYTF
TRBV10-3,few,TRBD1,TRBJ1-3,TGTGCCATCAGTGAGTCGGGACAGGGTTCTGGAAACACCATATATTTT,CAISESGQGSGNTIYF
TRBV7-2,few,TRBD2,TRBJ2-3,TGTGCCAGCAGATCGCGGGGGATGGATACGCAGTATTTT,CASRSRGMDTQYF
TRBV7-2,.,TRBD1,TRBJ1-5,TGTGCCAGCAGCTTACAACAGGGGGCCCAGCCCCAGCATTTT,CASSLQQGAQPQHF
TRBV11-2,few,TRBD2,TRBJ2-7,TGTGCCAGCAGCTTAGCAGCGGGGGGGATCTACGAGCAGTACTTC,CASSLAAGGIYEQYF
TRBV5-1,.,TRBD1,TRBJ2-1,TGCGCCAGCAGCTTGACAGGGGATGAGCAGTTCTTC,CASSLTGDEQFF
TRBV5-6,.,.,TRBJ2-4,TGTGCCAGCAGCTTGACCGCGGGAAGGTCGAACATTCAGTACTTC,CASSLTAGRSNIQYF
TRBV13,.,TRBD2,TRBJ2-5,TGTGCCAGCAGCTCGGGACTAGCTGTGGGCCAAGAGACCCAGTACTTC,CASSSGLAVGQETQYF
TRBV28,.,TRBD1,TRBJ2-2,TGTGCCAGCAGTCCGGACAGGATGGACACCGGGGAGCTGTTTTTT,CASSPDRMDTGELFF
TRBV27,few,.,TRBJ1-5,TGTGCCAGCAGACAGGGCTGGCATCAGCCCCAGCATTTT,CASRQGWHQPQHF
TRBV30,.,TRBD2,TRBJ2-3,TGTGCCTGGAATGAGCGGGGGGGTACGCAGTATTTT,CAWNERGGTQYF
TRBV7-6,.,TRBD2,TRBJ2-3,TGTGCCAGCAGCCCCCAACTAGCGGGGGAAGGAGATACGCAGTATTTT,CASSPQLAGEGDTQYF
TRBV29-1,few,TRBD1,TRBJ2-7,TGCAGCGTTGGCGGACAGGGGTTGTACGAGCAGTACTTC,CSVGGQGLYEQYF
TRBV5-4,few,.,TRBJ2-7,TGTGCCAGCAGCCCCAGGGACACCATTGGGGAGCAGTACTTC,CASSPRDTIGEQYF
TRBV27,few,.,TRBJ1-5,TGTGCCAGCAGTCCCATGCGGTCATTTAGCAATCAGCCCCAGCATTTT,CASSPMRSFSNQPQHF
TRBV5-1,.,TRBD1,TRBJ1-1,TGCGCCAGCAGCGATAGAAGGACAGGGGGTGGGACTGAAGCTTTCTTT,CASSDRRTGGGTEAFF
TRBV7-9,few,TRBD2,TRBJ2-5,TGTGCCAGCAGAATTGGACTAGCGGGGAAACAAGAGACCCAGTACTTC,CASRIGLAGKQETQYF
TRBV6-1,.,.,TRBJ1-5,TGTGCCAGCAGTGAAGTTTGGGGCAGCTTAACGGATCAGCCCCAGCATTTT,CASSEVWGSLTDQPQHF